This TCR beta chain was identified in a study of blood T cell repertoires in COVID-19. This CDR3 has 14 amino acids. Germline loops: CDR1 MNHEY, CDR2 SMNVEV (reference sequence). Trimming cost V 3 bases and J 4 bases, with 12 bases left between them. The data were produced by immunoSEQ multiplex PCR, yet TCRdb's version contains in-frame clones alone and is incomplete. The data show 200,000 to 250,000 clones, approximately 82% seen once. This receptor was obtained from a man aged 40-49 years who had recovered from COVID-19. This chain joins TRBV27 and TRBJ1-1; D may be TRBD1 (6 bases). Material for sequencing was PBMCs or T cells enriched from blood (not recorded which). CDR3 coding DNA: TGTGCCAGCAGTTTGTCAGGGGATGGCACTGAAGCTTTCTTT. This encodes CASSLSGDGTEAFF.